Shown below are 3 T cell receptor beta chains from a single sample sequenced in a study of T cells in Graves' hyperthyroidism and ophthalmopathy. RNA transcripts provided the source from which TCR beta CDR3 regions were amplified. HTBI primers drove first-round RT-PCR of the TCR CDR3. One entry per CDR3 protein results from TCRdb running MiXCR on the multiplex PCR reads. The profile covers over 700,000 distinct CDR3 sequences, with about a third appearing a single time and around 31% taken by the ten largest. The sample consisted of blood. The receptors were gathered from a woman aged 40-49 years with Graves' hyperthyroidism.

A word on this clonotype: Germline and junction disagree at one end, which may indicate a read error. The chain links TRBV11-2 to TRBJ1-1; no definite D call. The length of the CDR3 is 14 residues. CDR1 is SGHAT, CDR2 FQNNGV, per germline. This chain's CDR3 is CASSPTLLNTEAFF. The DNA of the CDR3 is TGCGCCAGCAGCCCGACCCTGTTGAACACTGAAGCTTTCTTT.

The gene calls are TRBV4-1 and TRBJ1-2, with D perhaps matching TRBD1 (5 bases). The CDR3 length is 15 residues. CDR1 is MGHRA, CDR2 YSYEKL, per germline. Trimming shortened V by 2 bases and J by 5 bases, and 15 bases separated the two germline ends. CDR3: CASSQSSGTGYGYTF. DNA of the CDR3: TGCGCCAGCAGCCAATCTTCAGGGACCGGGTATGGCTACACCTTC.

The rearrangement links TRBV15 to TRBJ2-5; TRBD1 aligns across 7 bases. Germline lookup yields CDR1 LNHNV and CDR2 YYDKDF (reference sequence). The CDR3 is 11 residues long. CDR3 sequence: CTSDRRETQYF. CDR3 bases: TGTACCTCGGACAGGAGGGAGACCCAGTACTTC.